This TCR beta chain stems from a study of cytotoxic CD8 clonotypes in ibrutinib-treated CLL. The study's findings and limits: Once treatment began, public clonotypes, which were uncommon, contracted or stayed stable. Whereas clonality rose at ibrutinib response, it declined toward baseline at progression.

Germline V lookup: CDR1 ENHRY, CDR2 SYGVKD. Trimming took 5 bases from V and 5 from J; bases not matched to a gene: 6. The CDR3 extends over 14 amino acids. PBMCs that had been cryopreserved were the source of 1.5 to 2 micrograms of genomic DNA for TCR beta libraries. As to this clone: Its matching antigen is unknown.

Depths of 1 in 200,000 to 1 in 1 million T cells were the sequencing target. This table comes from immunoSEQ multiplex PCR, and its TCRdb copy is limited to in-frame clones, with some not included. Of about 120,000 clones listed, roughly 57% are singletons. The sample consisted of PBMCs, taken after 24 months of ibrutinib treatment. The V and J genes are TRBV10-3 and TRBJ2-7; 10 bases match TRBD1. This TCR was sampled from a human donor with chronic lymphocytic leukemia. The CDR3 region is CAISPRQGANEQYF. In DNA form, the CDR3 reads TGTGCCATCAGTCCGAGACAGGGGGCCAACGAGCAGTACTTC.